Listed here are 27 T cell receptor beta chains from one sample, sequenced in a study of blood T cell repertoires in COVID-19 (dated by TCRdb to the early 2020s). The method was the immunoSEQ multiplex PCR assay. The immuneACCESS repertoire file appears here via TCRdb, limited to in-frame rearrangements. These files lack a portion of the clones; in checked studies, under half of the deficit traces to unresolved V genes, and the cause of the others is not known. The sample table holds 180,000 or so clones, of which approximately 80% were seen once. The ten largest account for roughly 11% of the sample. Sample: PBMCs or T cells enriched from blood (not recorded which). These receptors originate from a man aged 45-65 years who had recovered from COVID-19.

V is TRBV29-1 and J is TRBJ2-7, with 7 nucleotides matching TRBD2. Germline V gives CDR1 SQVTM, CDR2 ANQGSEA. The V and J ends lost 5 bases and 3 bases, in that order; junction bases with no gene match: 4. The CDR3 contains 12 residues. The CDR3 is CSVRGSVYEQYF. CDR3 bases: TGCAGCGTTCGCGGGAGTGTCTACGAGCAGTACTTC.

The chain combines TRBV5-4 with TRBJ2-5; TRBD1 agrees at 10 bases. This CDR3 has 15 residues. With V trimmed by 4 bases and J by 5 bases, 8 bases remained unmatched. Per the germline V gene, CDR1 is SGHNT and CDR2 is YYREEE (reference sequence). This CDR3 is CASSTGTGVRETQYF. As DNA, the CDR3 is TGTGCCAGCAGCACCGGGACAGGGGTTCGTGAGACCCAGTACTTC.

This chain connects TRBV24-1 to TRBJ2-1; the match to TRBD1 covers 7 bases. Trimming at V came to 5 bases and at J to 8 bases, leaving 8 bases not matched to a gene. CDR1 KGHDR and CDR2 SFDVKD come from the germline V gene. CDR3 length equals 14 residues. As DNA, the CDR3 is TGTGCCACCAGTGCCCAAGACAGGGCACATGAGCAGTTCTTC. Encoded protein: CATSAQDRAHEQFF.

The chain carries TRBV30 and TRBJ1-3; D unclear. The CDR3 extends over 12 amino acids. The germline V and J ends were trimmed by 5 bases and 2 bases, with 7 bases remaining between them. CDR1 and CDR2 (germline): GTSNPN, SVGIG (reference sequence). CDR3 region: CAWRFTGNTIYF. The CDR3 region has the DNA TGTGCCTGGCGGTTTACTGGAAACACCATATATTTT.

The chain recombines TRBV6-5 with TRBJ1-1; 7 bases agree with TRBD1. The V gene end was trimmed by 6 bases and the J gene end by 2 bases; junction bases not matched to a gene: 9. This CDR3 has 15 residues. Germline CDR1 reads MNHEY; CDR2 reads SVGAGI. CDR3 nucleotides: TGTGCCAGCAGGAAATTTGGGACAGCCAACACTGAAGCTTTCTTT. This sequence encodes CASRKFGTANTEAFF.

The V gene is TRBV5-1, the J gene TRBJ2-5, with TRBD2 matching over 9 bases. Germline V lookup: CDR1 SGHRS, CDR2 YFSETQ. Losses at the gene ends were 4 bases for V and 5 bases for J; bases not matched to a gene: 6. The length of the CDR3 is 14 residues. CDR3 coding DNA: TGCGCCAGCAGCCGAACTAGCGGGTACGAGACCCAGTACTTC. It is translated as CASSRTSGYETQYF.

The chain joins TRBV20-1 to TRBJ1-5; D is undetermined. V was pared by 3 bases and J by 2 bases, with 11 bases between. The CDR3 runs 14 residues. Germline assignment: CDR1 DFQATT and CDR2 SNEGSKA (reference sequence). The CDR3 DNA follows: TGCAGTGCTAGTGCTTATCGGGGCAATCAGCCCCAGCATTTT. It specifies CSASAYRGNQPQHF.

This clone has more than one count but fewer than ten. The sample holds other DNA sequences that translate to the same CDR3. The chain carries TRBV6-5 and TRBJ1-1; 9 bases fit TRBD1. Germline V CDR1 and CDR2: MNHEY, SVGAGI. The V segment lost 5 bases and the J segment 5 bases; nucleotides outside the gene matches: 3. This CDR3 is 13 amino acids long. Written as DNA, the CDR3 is TGTGCCAGCAGTAGACAGGGGGGTACTGAAGCTTTCTTT. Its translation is CASSRQGGTEAFF.

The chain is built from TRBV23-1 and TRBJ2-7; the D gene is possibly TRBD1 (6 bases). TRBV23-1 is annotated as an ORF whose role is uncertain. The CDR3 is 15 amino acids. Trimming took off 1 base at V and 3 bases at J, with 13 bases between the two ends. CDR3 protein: CASSQLDSENYEQYF. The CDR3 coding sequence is TGCGCCAGCAGTCAATTGGACAGCGAAAACTACGAGCAGTACTTC.

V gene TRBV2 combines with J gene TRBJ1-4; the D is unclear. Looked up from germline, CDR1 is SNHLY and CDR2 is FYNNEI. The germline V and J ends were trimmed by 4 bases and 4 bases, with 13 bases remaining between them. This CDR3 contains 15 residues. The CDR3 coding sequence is TGTGCCAGCAGTGTTTTTACGGTCGTTAATGAAAAACTGTTTTTT. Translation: CASSVFTVVNEKLFF.

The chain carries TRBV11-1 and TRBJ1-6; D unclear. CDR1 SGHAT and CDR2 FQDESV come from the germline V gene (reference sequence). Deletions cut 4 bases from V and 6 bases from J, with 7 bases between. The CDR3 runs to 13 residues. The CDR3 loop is CASSSTPNSPLHF. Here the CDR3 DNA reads TGTGCCAGCAGCTCGACACCTAATTCACCCCTCCACTTT.

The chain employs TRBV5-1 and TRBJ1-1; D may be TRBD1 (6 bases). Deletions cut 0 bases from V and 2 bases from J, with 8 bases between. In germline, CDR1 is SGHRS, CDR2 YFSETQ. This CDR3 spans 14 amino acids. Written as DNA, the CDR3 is TGCGCCAGCAGCTTGGACAGGGCAAACACTGAAGCTTTCTTT. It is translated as CASSLDRANTEAFF.

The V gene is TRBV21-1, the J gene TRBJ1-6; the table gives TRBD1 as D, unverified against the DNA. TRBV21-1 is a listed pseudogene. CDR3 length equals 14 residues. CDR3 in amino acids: CASSIHSYNSPLHF. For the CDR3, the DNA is TGTGCCAGCAGCATACACAGCTATAATTCACCCCTCCACTTT.

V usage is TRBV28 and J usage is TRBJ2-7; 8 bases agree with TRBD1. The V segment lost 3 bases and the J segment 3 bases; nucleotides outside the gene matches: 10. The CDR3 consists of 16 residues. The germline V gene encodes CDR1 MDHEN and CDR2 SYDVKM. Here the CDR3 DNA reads TGTGCCAGCAGTTTGGAGTCGAACAGGGGGTTCTACGAGCAGTACTTC. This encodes CASSLESNRGFYEQYF.

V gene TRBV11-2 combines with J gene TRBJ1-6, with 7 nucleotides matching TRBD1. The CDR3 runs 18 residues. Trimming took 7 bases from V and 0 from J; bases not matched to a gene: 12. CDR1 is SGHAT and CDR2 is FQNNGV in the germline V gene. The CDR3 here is CASTRGLGGSSYNSPLHF. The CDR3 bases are TGTGCCAGCACCAGGGGGTTAGGGGGGAGCTCCTATAATTCACCCCTCCACTTT.

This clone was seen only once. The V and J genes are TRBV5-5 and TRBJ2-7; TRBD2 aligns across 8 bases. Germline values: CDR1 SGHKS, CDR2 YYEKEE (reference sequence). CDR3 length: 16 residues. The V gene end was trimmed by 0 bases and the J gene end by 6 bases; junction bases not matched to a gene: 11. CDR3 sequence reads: CASSLVSLAAAREQYF. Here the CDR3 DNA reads TGTGCCAGCAGCTTGGTGTCACTAGCGGCGGCGCGCGAGCAGTACTTC.

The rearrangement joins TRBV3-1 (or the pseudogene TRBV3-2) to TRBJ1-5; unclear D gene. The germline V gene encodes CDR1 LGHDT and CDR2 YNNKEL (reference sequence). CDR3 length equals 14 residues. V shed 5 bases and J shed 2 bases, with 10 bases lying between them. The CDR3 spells CASSAGRGNQPQHF. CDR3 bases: TGTGCCAGCAGCGCTGGGCGAGGCAATCAGCCCCAGCATTTT.

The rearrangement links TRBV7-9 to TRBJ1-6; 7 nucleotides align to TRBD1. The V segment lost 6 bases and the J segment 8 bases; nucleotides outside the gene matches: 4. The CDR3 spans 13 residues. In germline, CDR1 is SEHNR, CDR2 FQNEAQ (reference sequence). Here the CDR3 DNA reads TGTGCCAGCAGTCACACAGGGGATTCACCCCTCCACTTT. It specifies CASSHTGDSPLHF.

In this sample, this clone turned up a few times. The CDR3 reads CASSIGRVGRNQPQHF. CDR3 DNA: TGTGCCAGTAGTATCGGCAGGGTCGGTAGGAATCAGCCCCAGCATTTT. The rearrangement links TRBV19 to TRBJ1-5; D is possibly TRBD1 (5 bases). The CDR3 extends over 16 amino acids. Germline CDR1 and CDR2: LNHDA and SQIVND (reference sequence). Trimming took off 3 bases at V and 4 bases at J, with 16 bases between the two ends.

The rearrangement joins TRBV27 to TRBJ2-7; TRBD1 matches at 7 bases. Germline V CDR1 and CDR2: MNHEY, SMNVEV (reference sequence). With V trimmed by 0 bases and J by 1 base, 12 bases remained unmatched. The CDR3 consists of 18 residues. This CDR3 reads CASSLSRPGTDYSYEQYF. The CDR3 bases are TGTGCCAGCAGTTTATCTCGCCCCGGGACAGACTATTCCTACGAGCAGTACTTC.

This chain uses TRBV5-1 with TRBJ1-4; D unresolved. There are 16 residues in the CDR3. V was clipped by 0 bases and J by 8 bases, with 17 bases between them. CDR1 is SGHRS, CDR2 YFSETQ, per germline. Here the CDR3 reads CASSLVGGTLKEKLFF. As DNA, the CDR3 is TGCGCCAGCAGCTTGGTTGGCGGCACCCTCAAAGAAAAACTGTTTTTT.

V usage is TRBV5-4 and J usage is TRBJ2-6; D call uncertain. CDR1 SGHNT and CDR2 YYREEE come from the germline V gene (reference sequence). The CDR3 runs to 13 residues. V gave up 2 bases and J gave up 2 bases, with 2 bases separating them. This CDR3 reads CASSFTGANVLTF. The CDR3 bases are TGTGCCAGCAGCTTTACTGGGGCCAACGTCCTGACTTTC.

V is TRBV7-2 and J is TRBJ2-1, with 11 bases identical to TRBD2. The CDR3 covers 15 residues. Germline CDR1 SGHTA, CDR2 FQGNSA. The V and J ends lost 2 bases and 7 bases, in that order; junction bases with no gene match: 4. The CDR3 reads CASSLTSGRVNEQFF. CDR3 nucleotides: TGTGCCAGCAGCTTAACTAGCGGGAGAGTTAATGAGCAGTTCTTC.

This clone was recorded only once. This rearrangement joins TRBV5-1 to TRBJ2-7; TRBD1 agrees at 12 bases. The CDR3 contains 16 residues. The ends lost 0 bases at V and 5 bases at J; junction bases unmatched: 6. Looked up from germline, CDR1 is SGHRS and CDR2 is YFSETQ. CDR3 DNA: TGCGCCAGCAGCTTGGCCTTGGGGACAGGGGGCCACGAGCAGTACTTC. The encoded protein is CASSLALGTGGHEQYF.

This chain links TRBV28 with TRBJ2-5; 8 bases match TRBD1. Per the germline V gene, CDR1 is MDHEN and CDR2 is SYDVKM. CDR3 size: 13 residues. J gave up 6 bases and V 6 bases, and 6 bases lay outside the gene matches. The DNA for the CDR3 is TGTGCCAGCAGCGGACAGGGCGGACAGACCCAGTACTTC. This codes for CASSGQGGQTQYF. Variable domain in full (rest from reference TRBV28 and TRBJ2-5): DVKVTQSSRYLVKRTGEKVFLECVQDMDHENMFWYRQDPGLGLRLIYFSYDVKMKEKGDIPEGYSVSREKKERFSLILESASTNQTSMYLCASSGQGGQTQYFGPGTRLLVL.

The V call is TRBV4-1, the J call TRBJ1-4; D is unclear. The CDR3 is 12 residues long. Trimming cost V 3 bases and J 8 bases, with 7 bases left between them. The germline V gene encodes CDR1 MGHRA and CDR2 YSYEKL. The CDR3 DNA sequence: TGCGCCAGCAGCCAGCCGCAGGAAAAACTGTTTTTT. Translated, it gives CASSQPQEKLFF.

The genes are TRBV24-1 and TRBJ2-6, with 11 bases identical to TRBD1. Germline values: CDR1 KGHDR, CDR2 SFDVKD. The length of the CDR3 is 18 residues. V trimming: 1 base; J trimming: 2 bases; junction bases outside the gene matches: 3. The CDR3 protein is CATSDFPGQGAGANVLTF. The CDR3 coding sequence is TGTGCCACCAGTGATTTCCCGGGACAGGGGGCTGGGGCCAACGTCCTGACTTTC.